The rows below give T cell receptor beta chains drawn from one sample of a study of molecular identifiers for immune sequencing clone quantification. TCRdb redid the calling of the PCR reads with MiXCR, one entry per CDR3 protein. The data show around 480,000 distinct CDR3 sequences, with about 21% seen just once and under 0.85% held by the top ten. The sample comprised naive CD8+ T cells from blood, with Jurkat cell RNA spiked in. These TCRs come from a human donor in good health. Some libraries in this study had Jurkat cell RNA spiked in. The CDR3 runs from the conserved cysteine through the conserved F or W. Fields, in order: J gene, clone size, V gene, D gene, CDR3 DNA, CDR3 protein. D genes are given only for firm matches. Where a row states a size, it is once, few, many or the class of an expanded clone; other rows omit it.

TRBJ2-7	few	TRBV24-1	.	TGTGCCACCAGTGATTCCCTGTACGAGCAGTACTTC	CATSDSLYEQYF
TRBJ2-5	few	TRBV20-1	.	TGCAGTGCTAGACTTAGCGGCAGGGGGGAGACCCAGTACTTC	CSARLSGRGETQYF
TRBJ2-7	.	TRBV28	TRBD2	TGTGCAAGCAGATCGCTAGCGGGATACGAGCAGTACTTC	CASRSLAGYEQYF
TRBJ1-1	many	TRBV6-4	.	TGTGCCAGCAGTGACGCCCCGGAGAAACGAGCTTTCTTT	CASSDAPEKRAFF
TRBJ2-7	many	TRBV7-9	.	TGTGCCAGCAACCGCTTCCCAGGGGTCTCCTACGAGCAGTACTTC	CASNRFPGVSYEQYF
TRBJ1-1	many	TRBV7-9	.	TGTGCCAGCAGCTCTAGGACACTAATGAACACTGAAGCTTTCTTT	CASSSRTLMNTEAFF
TRBJ2-3	.	TRBV13	TRBD1	TGTGCCAGCAGCTTATGGGGACAGGGGGTGGATACGCAGTATTTT	CASSLWGQGVDTQYF
TRBJ2-1	many	TRBV7-2	.	TGTGCCAGCAGCTTAGTGGGAGGTGGCTACAATGAGCAGTTCTTC	CASSLVGGGYNEQFF
TRBJ2-7	few	TRBV27	TRBD2	TGTGCCAGCAGTTTTCTCCTAGCGGGAGGGGTCTACGAGCAGTACTTC	CASSFLLAGGVYEQYF
TRBJ1-5	few	TRBV12-5	.	TGTGCTAGTGCTTTAGGAGGGGATCAGTCCCAGCATTTT	CASALGGDQSQHF
TRBJ1-1	many	TRBV9	.	TGTGCCAGCAGCGGGACCGGTGGGGCTGAAGCTTTCTTT	CASSGTGGAEAFF
TRBJ2-3	.	TRBV10-3	TRBD1	TGTGCCATCAGTGCCTCCGGGACAGGGTTGCCAGATACGCAGTATTTT	CAISASGTGLPDTQYF
TRBJ2-7	many	TRBV28	.	TGTGCCAGCAGTTTCCGGCTTTACGAGCAGTACTTC	CASSFRLYEQYF
TRBJ2-1	.	TRBV27	.	TGTGCCAGCAGGTTATTGCTTCGCGGAAACAATGAGCAGTTCTTC	CASRLLLRGNNEQFF
TRBJ1-1	few	TRBV19	.	TGTGCCAGTAGTATAACGGGTGGGGGAGTCACTGAAGCTTTCTTT	CASSITGGGVTEAFF
TRBJ2-5	few	TRBV7-9	.	TGTGCCAGCAGCTTAGTACAGGGTGTGGTCGAGACCCAGTACTTC	CASSLVQGVVETQYF
TRBJ2-2	few	TRBV7-8	TRBD2	TGTGCCAGCAGCCGACAGGCCCTAGCGGGCTCCGACACCGGGGAGCTGTTTTTT	CASSRQALAGSDTGELFF
TRBJ2-7	many	TRBV29-1	.	TGCAGCGCTACGAGTCACAGCTACGAGCAGTACTTC	CSATSHSYEQYF
TRBJ2-3	few	TRBV24-1	.	TGTGCCACCAGTGACCCACATAGCACAGATACGCAGTATTTT	CATSDPHSTDTQYF
TRBJ1-1	many	TRBV7-9	.	TGTGCCAGCAGCTTCGACCGCCTGGTCATGAACACTGAAGCTTTCTTT	CASSFDRLVMNTEAFF
TRBJ2-5	many	TRBV5-1	TRBD2	TGCGCCAGCGAGGGGAGTAGCGGGAAAGAGACCCAGTACTTC	CASEGSSGKETQYF
TRBJ2-7	.	TRBV7-9	TRBD1	TGTGCCAGCAGCTTACCCGACAGGGGTCCCGCCTACGAGCAGTACTTC	CASSLPDRGPAYEQYF
TRBJ1-1	many	TRBV12-3/TRBV12-4	.	TGTGCCAGCAGTTTGGTGACAGGTGGAGGAGCTTTCTTT	CASSLVTGGGAFF
TRBJ2-7	many	TRBV29-1	.	TGCAGCGTTTTAGCGGAAACCTACGAGCAGTACTTC	CSVLAETYEQYF
TRBJ2-6	.	TRBV5-1	.	TGCGCCAGCTCACCCGCCACAGGGGAAGCAGGACTAACTGGGGCCAACGTCCTGACTTTC	CASSPATGEAGLTGANVLTF
TRBJ2-5	few	TRBV27	.	TGTGCCAGTCGCCCGGGGGAGAGTGCGTATCAAGAGACCCAGTACTTC	CASRPGESAYQETQYF
TRBJ2-1	few	TRBV6-5	.	TGTGCCAGCAGTTACGGGGCGGAGAATGAGCAGTTCTTC	CASSYGAENEQFF
TRBJ2-1	few	TRBV6-5	TRBD2	TGTGCCAGCAGTTACGGTCCGACTAGCGGGACGCTCTTC	CASSYGPTSGTLF
TRBJ1-1	.	TRBV4-3	.	TGCGCCAGCAGCAGGGATTCGGGAGATACTGAAGCTTTCTTT	CASSRDSGDTEAFF
TRBJ2-2	many	TRBV20-1	.	TGCAGTGCTAGATACACCGGGGAGCTGTTTTTT	CSARYTGELFF
TRBJ2-7	.	TRBV6-5	.	TGTGCCAGCAGTTACTCTTCAATGGACGGCGGACGGGAGCAGTACTTC	CASSYSSMDGGREQYF
TRBJ2-7	many	TRBV6-6	TRBD1	TGTGCCAGCAGTGGGACAGGGTGGTACGAGCAGTACTTC	CASSGTGWYEQYF
TRBJ2-1	.	TRBV9	TRBD2	TGTGCCAGCAGCGGCCTAGTTAGCGGGGGGGCCTTTGAGCAGTTCTTC	CASSGLVSGGAFEQFF
TRBJ1-5	many	TRBV28	TRBD1	TGTGCCAGCAGTTTGGCAGGGGGGGTAAATCAGCCCCAGCATTTT	CASSLAGGVNQPQHF
TRBJ2-2	.	TRBV24-1	.	TGTGCCACCGAAGGGTACACCGGGGAGCTGTTTTTT	CATEGYTGELFF
TRBJ2-6	.	TRBV6-4	.	TGTGCCAGCAGTGCTGGCTCTGGGGCCAACGTCCTGACTTTC	CASSAGSGANVLTF
TRBJ2-7	many	TRBV4-3	.	TGCGCCAGCAGCCAGGGGGACGCCTACGAGCAGTACTTC	CASSQGDAYEQYF
TRBJ2-5	many	TRBV5-1	TRBD2	TGCGCCAGCAGCTTGACCCCCGTCTGGGTAGCGGGGGTCCTCGCCCAAGAGACCCAGTACTTC	CASSLTPVWVAGVLAQETQYF
TRBJ2-7	.	TRBV6-2/TRBV6-3	TRBD2	TGTGCCAGCAGTTCCCCGGGGGGGTCCTACGAGCAGTACTTC	CASSSPGGSYEQYF
TRBJ2-7	.	TRBV9	TRBD1	TGTGCCAGCAGCGTAGGGGGTCAGGGGGCGAGCGAGCAGTACTTC	CASSVGGQGASEQYF
TRBJ2-4	.	TRBV5-6	TRBD2	TGTGCCAGCAGCTCTGGCGGGACTAGCGCCAACATTCAGTACTTC	CASSSGGTSANIQYF
TRBJ2-3	many	TRBV7-6	TRBD2	TGTGCCAGCAGCTTAGGACTAGCGACGATCGATACGCAGTATTTT	CASSLGLATIDTQYF
TRBJ2-1	few	TRBV5-5	.	TGTGCCAGCAGCCTTGAGACTAATAGGGGTTTTGGATACAATGAGCAGTTCTTC	CASSLETNRGFGYNEQFF
TRBJ2-3	few	TRBV13	TRBD2	TGTGCCAGCAGCGACGGGACTAGCGGGAGGGATAGCACAGATACGCAGTATTTT	CASSDGTSGRDSTDTQYF
TRBJ2-2	few	TRBV6-2/TRBV6-3	.	TGTGCCAGCACGGTGGGCCTACCTCCGGGGGAGCTGTTTTTT	CASTVGLPPGELFF
TRBJ2-4	.	TRBV12-3/TRBV12-4	.	TGTGCCAGCAGTTTCATCTGGGGGCACATTCAGTACTTC	CASSFIWGHIQYF
TRBJ2-1	many	TRBV3-1	.	TGTGCCAGCAGCCTAATAGTAGCGGATGAGCAGTTCTTC	CASSLIVADEQFF
TRBJ1-4	few	TRBV28	.	TGTGCCAGCAGTCCCATCGGGGGTCTCGGGGTGGAAAAACTGTTTTTT	CASSPIGGLGVEKLFF
TRBJ2-5	few	TRBV12-3/TRBV12-4	.	TGTGCCAGCAGAGGAACGGGAGAGACCCAGTACTTC	CASRGTGETQYF
TRBJ2-7	.	TRBV29-1	.	TGCAGCGTCGAAGGACGGAGCTACGAGCAGTACTTC	CSVEGRSYEQYF
TRBJ2-1	many	TRBV4-3	TRBD1	TGCGCCAGCAGCCGAGGCCGGGACAGGGTCAATGGGGAGCAGTTCTTC	CASSRGRDRVNGEQFF
TRBJ1-4	many	TRBV4-1	TRBD1	TGCGCCAGCAGCCATGGACAGGGGAATGAAAAACTGTTTTTT	CASSHGQGNEKLFF
TRBJ2-1	.	TRBV4-1	TRBD1	TGCGCCAGCACCGACAGGGGTGGTGTCTACAATGAGCAGTTCTTC	CASTDRGGVYNEQFF
TRBJ1-6	.	TRBV6-1	.	TGTGCCAGCAGTGAGAAGGCCAGATCATACGCCAATTCACCCCTCCACTTT	CASSEKARSYANSPLHF
TRBJ1-4	few	TRBV3-1	.	TGTGCCAGCAGCCAAGGACGCCGCGAAAAACTGTTTTTT	CASSQGRREKLFF
TRBJ2-1	few	TRBV2	TRBD2	TGTGCCAGCAATAGCGGGGGCTCCTACAATGAGCAGTTCTTC	CASNSGGSYNEQFF
TRBJ2-7	.	TRBV12-3/TRBV12-4	TRBD1	TGTGCCAGCAGTTGGGTAACAGGGGGGACCTACGAGCAGTACTTC	CASSWVTGGTYEQYF